This TCR beta chain derives from a study of blood T cell repertoires in COVID-19. Overall study context: The United States, Italy and Spain supplied acute and convalescent COVID-19 samples. Nucleic acid was either cDNA or gDNA, and it came from T cells, B-cell-depleted T cells, or PBMCs.

CDR3 length equals 17 residues. In the authors' methods: Estimates of nucleated cell counts were drawn from the amplification of reference gene primers. Here immunoSEQ multiplex PCR was the method, and the copy in TCRdb shows in-frame clones only, minus some. D and trimming were read from the DNA, whereas the V and J calls and clone size are those reported in that table. Counted here are around 200,000 clones, about 86% occurring once; the ten biggest clones make up around 8.1%. The receptor comes from a man aged 40-49 years with active or convalescent COVID-19. The rearrangement links TRBV21-1 to TRBJ2-5; the table assigns TRBD1, which was not confirmed against the DNA. TRBV21-1 has pseudogene status. Sequencing was done on a sample of peripheral blood. The CDR3 bases are TGTGCCAGCAGCAAAGAAATAAGGACAGGGTCTAAAGAGACCCAGTACTTC. Translation: CASSKEIRTGSKETQYF.